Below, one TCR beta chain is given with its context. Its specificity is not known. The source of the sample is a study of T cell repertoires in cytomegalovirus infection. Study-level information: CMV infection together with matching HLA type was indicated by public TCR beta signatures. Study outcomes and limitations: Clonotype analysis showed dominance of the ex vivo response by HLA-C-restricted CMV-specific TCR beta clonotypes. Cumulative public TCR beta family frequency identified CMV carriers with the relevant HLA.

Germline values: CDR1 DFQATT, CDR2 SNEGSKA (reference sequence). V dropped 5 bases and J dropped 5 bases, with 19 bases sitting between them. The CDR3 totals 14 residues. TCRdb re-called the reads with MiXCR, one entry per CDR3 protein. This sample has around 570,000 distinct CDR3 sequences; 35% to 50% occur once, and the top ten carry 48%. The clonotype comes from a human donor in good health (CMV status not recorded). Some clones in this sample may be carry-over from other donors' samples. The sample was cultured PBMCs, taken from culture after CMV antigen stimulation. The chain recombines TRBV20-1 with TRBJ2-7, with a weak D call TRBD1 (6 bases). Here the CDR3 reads CSASTYNTGHEQYF. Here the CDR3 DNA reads TGCAGTGCTTCTACCTATAACACAGGGCACGAGCAGTACTTC.